These T cell receptor beta chains were read from a single sample in a study of CD8 T cells in Susac syndrome. In TCRdb, the immunoSEQ multiplex PCR reads were re-called with MiXCR into one record per CDR3 protein. The sample lists about 300,000 distinct CDR3 sequences, approximately 90% occurring once. Sequenced input: CD4+ T cells from PBMCs. All receptors derive from a human donor with multiple sclerosis. Both conserved end residues are part of each CDR3. A D gene is named only where the DNA matches it firmly. A clone size is listed for some rows: how often the clone was seen (once, few, many), or a class if it is expanded.

J gene,D gene,V gene,clone size,CDR3 protein,CDR3 DNA
TRBJ1-5,TRBD1,TRBV19,.,CASSGTASNQPQHF,TGTGCCAGTTCAGGGACAGCTAGCAATCAGCCCCAGCATTTT
TRBJ2-3,.,TRBV9,.,CASSAGLSDTQYF,TGTGCCAGCAGCGCAGGGCTGAGCGATACGCAGTATTTT
TRBJ2-7,.,TRBV12-3/TRBV12-4,.,CASSFYRAEQYF,TGTGCCAGCAGTTTCTACAGGGCCGAGCAGTACTTC
TRBJ1-1,TRBD1,TRBV6-2/TRBV6-3,.,CASRKSPGTGVTEAFF,TGTGCCAGCAGAAAGAGCCCCGGGACAGGGGTTACTGAAGCTTTCTTT
TRBJ1-5,.,TRBV20-1,.,CSASSAGLRTQHF,TGCAGTGCTAGCTCTGCGGGTCTCAGGACCCAGCATTTT
TRBJ1-1,TRBD1,TRBV5-5,.,CASREGQARAEAFF,TGTGCCAGCAGGGAGGGACAGGCGAGGGCTGAAGCTTTCTTT
TRBJ2-3,TRBD2,TRBV2,once,CASSEVRPGLGTDTQYF,TGTGCCAGCAGTGAAGTCCGACCGGGACTAGGCACAGATACGCAGTATTTT
TRBJ2-6,.,TRBV7-2,.,CASSSGGSGANVLTF,TGTGCCAGCAGCTCCGGGGGCTCTGGGGCCAACGTCCTGACTTTC
TRBJ2-2,TRBD2,TRBV11-2,.,CASSEKAGFYTGELFF,TGTGCCAGCAGCGAGAAAGCGGGGTTCTACACCGGGGAGCTGTTTTTT
TRBJ2-1,TRBD1,TRBV6-6,few,CASSPGQGYNEQFF,TGTGCCAGCAGTCCGGGACAGGGCTACAATGAGCAGTTCTTC
TRBJ2-3,TRBD2,TRBV20-1,.,CSARDPSGRAVDTQYF,TGCAGTGCTAGAGATCCCAGCGGGAGGGCCGTAGATACGCAGTATTTT
TRBJ2-1,TRBD1,TRBV14,.,CASSQTLGQGNNEQFF,TGTGCCAGCAGCCAAACTTTGGGACAGGGCAACAATGAGCAGTTCTTC
TRBJ2-7,.,TRBV20-1,.,CSAATPLVREQYF,TGCAGTGCCGCGACCCCCCTGGTACGCGAGCAGTACTTC
TRBJ2-5,.,TRBV6-1,.,CASSDSWRETQYF,TGTGCCAGCAGTGATTCATGGAGGGAGACCCAGTACTTC
TRBJ2-1,TRBD2,TRBV5-4,.,CASSLPPLAGSSYNEQFF,TGTGCCAGCAGCTTGCCGCCCTTAGCGGGGAGCTCCTACAATGAGCAGTTCTTC
TRBJ2-7,.,TRBV6-6,.,CASSYSFRTALYEQYF,TGTGCCAGCAGTTACTCGTTCAGGACAGCCCTCTACGAGCAGTACTTC
TRBJ1-2,.,TRBV7-2,.,CASSSKRIYGYTF,TGTGCCAGCAGTTCAAAACGGATCTATGGCTACACCTTC
TRBJ2-7,.,TRBV5-1,once,CASSNPSGPYEQYF,TGCGCCAGCAGCAATCCTAGTGGACCCTACGAGCAGTACTTC
TRBJ2-3,TRBD2,TRBV30,.,CAWSVLVGGAGTQYF,TGTGCCTGGAGTGTACTGGTCGGGGGGGCGGGTACGCAGTATTTT
TRBJ2-1,TRBD2,TRBV27,.,CASSLSASGYLSEQFF,TGTGCCAGCAGTTTATCGGCTAGCGGGTATCTCAGTGAGCAGTTCTTC
TRBJ2-3,TRBD2,TRBV5-1,.,CASSLLPLTSGSTDTQYF,TGCGCCAGCAGCTTACTGCCGCTTACTAGCGGGAGCACAGATACGCAGTATTTT
TRBJ2-2,TRBD2,TRBV7-2,.,CASSRRTSGRPANTGELFF,TGTGCCAGCAGCAGACGGACTAGCGGGAGGCCCGCCAACACCGGGGAGCTGTTTTTT
TRBJ1-2,.,TRBV19,.,CASSIGNLNYGYTF,TGTGCCAGTAGTATTGGCAACCTTAACTATGGCTACACCTTC
TRBJ1-3,.,TRBV3-1,.,CASRVGSGNTIYF,TGTGCCAGCAGGGTCGGCTCTGGAAACACCATATATTTT
TRBJ2-5,.,TRBV2,.,CASSGRRAQETQYF,TGTGCCAGCAGTGGGCGTAGGGCACAAGAGACCCAGTACTTC
TRBJ2-2,.,TRBV20-1,.,CSASGPSNTGELFF,TGCAGTGCTAGCGGACCTTCGAACACCGGGGAGCTGTTTTTT
TRBJ1-2,.,TRBV20-1,once,CSAPGGGGYTF,TGCAGTGCACCCGGGGGAGGTGGCTACACCTTC
TRBJ2-2,.,TRBV19,.,CALRAGSNTGELFF,TGTGCCCTGAGGGCAGGGTCGAACACCGGGGAGCTGTTTTTT
TRBJ1-1,.,TRBV29-1,.,CSVAKTAQNTEAFF,TGCAGCGTTGCAAAGACAGCGCAGAACACTGAAGCTTTCTTT
TRBJ2-5,TRBD2,TRBV5-6,.,CASSLKLAGTQETQYF,TGTGCCAGCAGCTTGAAGTTAGCGGGGACCCAAGAGACCCAGTACTTC
TRBJ2-7,TRBD1,TRBV5-6,.,CASSHRQGREQYF,TGTGCCAGCAGCCACCGACAGGGTAGGGAGCAGTACTTC
TRBJ2-1,.,TRBV19,.,CASSTRLGEQFF,TGTGCCAGTAGTACGCGGCTGGGTGAGCAGTTCTTC
TRBJ2-1,.,TRBV15,once,CATSRDGYEQFF,TGTGCCACCAGCAGAGATGGGTATGAGCAGTTCTTC
TRBJ1-4,.,TRBV30,.,CAWSDHLAGHEEGKLFF,TGTGCCTGGAGTGACCACCTAGCCGGTCACGAAGAGGGAAAACTGTTTTTT
TRBJ2-4,.,TRBV19,.,CASRDSVAKNIQYF,TGTGCCAGCCGGGACTCCGTAGCCAAAAACATTCAGTACTTC
TRBJ2-7,.,TRBV20-1,once,CSAVNLYEQYF,TGCAGTGCTGTGAACTTGTACGAGCAGTACTTC
TRBJ2-7,TRBD1,TRBV12-3/TRBV12-4,.,CASSLLAARGEQYF,TGTGCCAGCAGTTTATTGGCGGCCAGGGGGGAGCAGTACTTC
TRBJ2-5,TRBD2,TRBV12-3/TRBV12-4,.,CASSFKGGRETQYF,TGTGCCAGCAGTTTTAAGGGCGGGAGGGAGACCCAGTACTTC
TRBJ1-3,.,TRBV5-1,.,CASSLGSSVVAGNTIYF,TGCGCCAGCAGCTTGGGGAGTTCGGTCGTAGCAGGGAACACCATATATTTT
TRBJ1-6,.,TRBV18,.,CASSPVEAASNSPLHF,TGTGCCAGCTCACCAGTCGAGGCGGCTTCCAATTCACCCCTCCACTTT
TRBJ2-4,.,TRBV27,once,CASSFVAGEGIQYF,TGTGCCAGCAGTTTCGTGGCAGGGGAAGGCATTCAGTACTTC
TRBJ2-5,TRBD2,TRBV25-1,.,CASSDPSGGKEAQYF,TGTGCCAGCAGTGATCCTAGCGGGGGGAAAGAGGCCCAGTACTTC
TRBJ2-3,.,TRBV20-1,.,CSARGGTGDTQYF,TGCAGTGCTAGAGGCGGGACGGGGGATACGCAGTATTTT
TRBJ2-5,.,TRBV3-1,.,CASSQLAGRAVETQYF,TGTGCCAGCAGCCAATTGGCGGGGCGGGCGGTAGAGACCCAGTACTTC
TRBJ2-1,.,TRBV11-2,.,CASSQKLSGQPWGYNEQFF,TGTGCCAGCAGCCAAAAGCTTAGCGGTCAACCTTGGGGCTACAATGAGCAGTTCTTC
TRBJ2-7,.,TRBV6-5,.,CASSYSAPYEQYF,TGTGCCAGCAGTTACTCGGCACCCTACGAGCAGTACTTC
TRBJ2-7,.,TRBV7-9,.,CASGAQNYEQYF,TGTGCCAGCGGGGCACAAAACTACGAGCAGTACTTC
TRBJ2-1,.,TRBV5-1,.,CASSLVVASEEFF,TGCGCCAGCAGCTTGGTGGTAGCGTCCGAGGAGTTCTTC
TRBJ2-7,.,TRBV20-1,once,CSARPGLAGGEQYF,TGCAGTGCTAGACCGGGGCTAGCCGGGGGCGAGCAGTACTTC
TRBJ1-2,.,TRBV18,once,CASSPGRVLNIDGYTF,TGTGCCAGCTCACCGGGGCGGGTATTGAATATCGATGGCTACACCTTC
TRBJ2-4,.,TRBV7-2,.,CASSSTTIAQVLPINIQYF,TGTGCCAGCAGCTCCACCACCATCGCCCAGGTTCTCCCAATAAACATTCAGTACTTC
TRBJ1-2,.,TRBV9,.,CASSRGRISGYGYTF,TGTGCCAGCAGCCGGGGGAGGATTTCGGGGTATGGCTACACCTTC